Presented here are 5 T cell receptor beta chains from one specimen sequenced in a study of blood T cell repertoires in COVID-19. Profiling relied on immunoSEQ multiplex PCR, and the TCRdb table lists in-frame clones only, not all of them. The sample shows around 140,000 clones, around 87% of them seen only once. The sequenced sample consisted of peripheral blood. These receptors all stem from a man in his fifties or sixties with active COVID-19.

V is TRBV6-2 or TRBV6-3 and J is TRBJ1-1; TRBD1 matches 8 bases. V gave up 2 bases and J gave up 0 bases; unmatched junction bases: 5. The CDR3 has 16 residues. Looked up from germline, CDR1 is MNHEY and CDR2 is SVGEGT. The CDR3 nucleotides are TGTGCCAGCAGTTACCTGGGACAGGACATGAACACTGAAGCTTTCTTT. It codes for CASSYLGQDMNTEAFF.

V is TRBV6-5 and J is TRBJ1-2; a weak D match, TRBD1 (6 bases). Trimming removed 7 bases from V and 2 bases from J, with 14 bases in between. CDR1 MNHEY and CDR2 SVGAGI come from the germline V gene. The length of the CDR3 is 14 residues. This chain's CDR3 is CASTPRTGNYGYTF. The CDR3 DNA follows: TGTGCCAGCACACCCCGAACAGGGAACTATGGCTACACCTTC.

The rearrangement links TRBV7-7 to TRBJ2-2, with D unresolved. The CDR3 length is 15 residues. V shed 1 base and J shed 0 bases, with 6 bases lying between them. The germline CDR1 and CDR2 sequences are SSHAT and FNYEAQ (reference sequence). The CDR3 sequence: CASSLEQTNTGELFF. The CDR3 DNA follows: TGTGCCAGCAGCTTAGAACAGACGAACACCGGGGAGCTGTTTTTT.

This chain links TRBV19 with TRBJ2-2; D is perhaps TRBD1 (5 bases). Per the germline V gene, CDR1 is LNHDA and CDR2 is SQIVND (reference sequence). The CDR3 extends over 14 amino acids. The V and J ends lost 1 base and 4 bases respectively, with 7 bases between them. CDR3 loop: CASSIVGATGELFF. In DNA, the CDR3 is TGTGCCAGTAGTATAGTAGGGGCCACCGGGGAGCTGTTTTTT.

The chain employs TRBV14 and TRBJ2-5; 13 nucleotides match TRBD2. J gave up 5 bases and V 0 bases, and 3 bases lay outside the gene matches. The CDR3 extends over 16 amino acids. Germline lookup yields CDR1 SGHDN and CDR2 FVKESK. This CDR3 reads CASSQDPTSGGETQYF. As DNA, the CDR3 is TGTGCCAGCAGCCAAGACCCGACTAGCGGGGGGGAGACCCAGTACTTC.